The present entry profiles one T cell receptor (beta chain) with its context. This record comes from a study of T cell responses to AZD1222 COVID-19 vaccine. V was pared by 0 bases and J by 4 bases, with 8 bases of the junction left unmatched. CDR3 length: 16 residues. Germline V CDR1 and CDR2: SGHDN, FVKESK. Libraries were prepared by immunoSEQ multiplex PCR; TCRdb keeps only in-frame clonotypes and omits some of them. Here the sample spans roughly 120,000 clones, over 85% being singletons. Source: peripheral blood, taken on day 0 of AZD1222 vaccination. V gene TRBV14 combines with J gene TRBJ2-5; 7 positions agree with TRBD2. This clonotype originated in an adult in good health. Here the CDR3 reads CASSQDPLAFRETQYF. As DNA, the CDR3 is TGTGCCAGCAGCCAAGATCCACTAGCGTTCCGAGAGACCCAGTACTTC.